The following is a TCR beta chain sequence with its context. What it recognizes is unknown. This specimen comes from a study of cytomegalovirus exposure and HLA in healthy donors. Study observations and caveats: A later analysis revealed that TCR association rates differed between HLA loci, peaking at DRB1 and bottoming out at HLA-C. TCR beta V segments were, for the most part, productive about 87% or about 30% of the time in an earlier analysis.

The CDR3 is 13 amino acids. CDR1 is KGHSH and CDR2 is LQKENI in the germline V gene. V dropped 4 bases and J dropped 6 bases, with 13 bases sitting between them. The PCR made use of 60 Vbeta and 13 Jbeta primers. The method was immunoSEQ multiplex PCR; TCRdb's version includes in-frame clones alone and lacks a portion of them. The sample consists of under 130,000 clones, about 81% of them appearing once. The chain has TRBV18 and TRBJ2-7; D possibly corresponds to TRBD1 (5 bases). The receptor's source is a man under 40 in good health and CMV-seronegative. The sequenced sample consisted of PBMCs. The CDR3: CASSLDRRGEQYF. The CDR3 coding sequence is TGTGCCAGCTCACTAGACAGAAGAGGCGAGCAGTACTTC.